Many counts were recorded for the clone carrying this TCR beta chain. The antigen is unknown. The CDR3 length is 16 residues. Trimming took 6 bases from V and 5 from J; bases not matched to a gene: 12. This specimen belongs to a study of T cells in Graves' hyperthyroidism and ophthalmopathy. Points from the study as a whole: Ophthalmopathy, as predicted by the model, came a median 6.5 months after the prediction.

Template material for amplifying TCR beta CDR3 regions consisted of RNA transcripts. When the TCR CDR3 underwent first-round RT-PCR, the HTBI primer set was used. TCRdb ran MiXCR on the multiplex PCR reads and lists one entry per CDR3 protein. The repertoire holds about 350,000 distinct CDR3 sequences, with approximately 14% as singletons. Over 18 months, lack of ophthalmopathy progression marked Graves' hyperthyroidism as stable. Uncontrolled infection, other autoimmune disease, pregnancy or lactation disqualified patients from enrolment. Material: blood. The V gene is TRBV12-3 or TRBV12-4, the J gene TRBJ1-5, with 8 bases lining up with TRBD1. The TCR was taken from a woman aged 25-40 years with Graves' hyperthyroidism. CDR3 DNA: TGTGCCAGCAGAAAAACAGGGGGAGCCTTGGATCAGCCCCAGCATTTT. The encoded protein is CASRKTGGALDQPQHF.